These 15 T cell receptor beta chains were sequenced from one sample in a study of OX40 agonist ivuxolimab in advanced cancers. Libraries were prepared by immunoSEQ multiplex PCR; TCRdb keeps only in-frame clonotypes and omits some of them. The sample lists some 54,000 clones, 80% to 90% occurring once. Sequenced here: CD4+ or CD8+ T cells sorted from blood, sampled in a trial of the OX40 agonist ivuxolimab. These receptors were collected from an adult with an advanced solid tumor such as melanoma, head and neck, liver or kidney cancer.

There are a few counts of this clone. The CDR3 protein is CASSLAAGPSYGYTF. The CDR3 nucleotides are TGTGCCAGCAGCTTAGCGGCAGGACCCTCCTATGGCTACACCTTC. The chain employs TRBV7-9 and TRBJ1-2; D call uncertain. Germline V gene data show CDR1 as SEHNR and CDR2 as FQNEAQ (reference sequence). The length of the CDR3 is 15 residues. Trimming cost V 0 bases and J 4 bases, with 12 bases left between them.

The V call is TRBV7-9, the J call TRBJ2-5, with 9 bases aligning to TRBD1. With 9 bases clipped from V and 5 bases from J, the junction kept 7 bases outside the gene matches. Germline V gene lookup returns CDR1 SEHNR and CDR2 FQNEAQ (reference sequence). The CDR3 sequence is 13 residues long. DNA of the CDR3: TGTGCCAGTAGGACAGGGGCGAGGGAGACCCAGTACTTC. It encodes CASRTGARETQYF.

The CDR3 region is CASSLTSGNEQYF. The CDR3, as DNA: TGTGCCAGCAGCCTCACTAGCGGGAACGAGCAGTACTTC. The chain combines TRBV7-8 with TRBJ2-7, with TRBD2 matching 10 bases. The V and J ends lost 5 bases and 5 bases, in that order; junction bases with no gene match: 3. Looked up from germline, CDR1 is SGHVS and CDR2 is FQNEAQ. This CDR3 has 13 residues. Complete variable domain (other parts from reference TRBV7-8 and TRBJ2-7): GAGVSQSPRYKVAKRGQDVALRCDPISGHVSLFWYQQALGQGPEFLTYFQNEAQLDKSGLPSDRFFAERPEGSVSTLKIQRTQQEDSAVYLCASSLTSGNEQYFGPGTRLTVT.

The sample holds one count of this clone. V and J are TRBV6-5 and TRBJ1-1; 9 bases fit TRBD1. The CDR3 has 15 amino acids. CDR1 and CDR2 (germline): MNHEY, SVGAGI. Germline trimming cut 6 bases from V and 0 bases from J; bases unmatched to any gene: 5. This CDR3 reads CASSITGGMNTEAFF. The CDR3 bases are TGTGCCAGCAGCATAACAGGGGGCATGAACACTGAAGCTTTCTTT.

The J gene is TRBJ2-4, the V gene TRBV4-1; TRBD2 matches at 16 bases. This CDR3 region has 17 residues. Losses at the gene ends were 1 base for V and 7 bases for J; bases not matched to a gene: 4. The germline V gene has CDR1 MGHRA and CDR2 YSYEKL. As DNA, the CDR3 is TGCGCCAGCAGCCAAGCCGGGACTAGCGGGGGGGCGAACATTCAGTACTTC. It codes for CASSQAGTSGGANIQYF.

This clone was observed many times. CDR3 sequence reads: CASGQNLRDRGIWEAFF. CDR3 sequence (DNA): TGTGCTAGTGGTCAAAACTTAAGGGACAGGGGTATCTGGGAAGCTTTCTTT. This rearrangement joins TRBV12-5 to TRBJ1-1, with TRBD1 matching 10 bases. The CDR3 length is 17 residues. Germline V lookup: CDR1 LGHNT, CDR2 FRNRAP. Trimming took 5 bases from V and 8 from J; bases not matched to a gene: 17.

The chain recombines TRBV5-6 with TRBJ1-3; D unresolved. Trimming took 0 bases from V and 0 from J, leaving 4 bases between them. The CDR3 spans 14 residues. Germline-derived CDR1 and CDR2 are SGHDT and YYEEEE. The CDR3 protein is CASSLGDSGNTIYF. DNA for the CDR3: TGTGCCAGCAGCTTGGGGGACTCTGGAAACACCATATATTTT.

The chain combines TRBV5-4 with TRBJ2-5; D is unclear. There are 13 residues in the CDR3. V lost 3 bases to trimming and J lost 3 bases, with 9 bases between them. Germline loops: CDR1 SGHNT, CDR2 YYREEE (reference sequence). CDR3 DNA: TGTGCCAGCAGCTCCTACGGAGAAGAGACCCAGTACTTC. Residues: CASSSYGEETQYF.

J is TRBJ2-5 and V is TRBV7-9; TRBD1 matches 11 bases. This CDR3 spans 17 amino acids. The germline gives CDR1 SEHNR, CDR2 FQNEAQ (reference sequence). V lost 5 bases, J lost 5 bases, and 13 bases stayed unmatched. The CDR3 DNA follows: TGTGCCAGCAGCCCGGGACAGGGGGAGATAGGGATCGAGACCCAGTACTTC. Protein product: CASSPGQGEIGIETQYF. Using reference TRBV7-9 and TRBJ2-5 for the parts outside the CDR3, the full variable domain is DTGVSQNPRHKITKRGQNVTFRCDPISEHNRLYWYRQTLGQGPEFLTYFQNEAQLEKSRLLSDRFSAERPKGSFSTLEIQRTEQGDSAMYLCASSPGQGEIGIETQYFGPGTRLLVL.

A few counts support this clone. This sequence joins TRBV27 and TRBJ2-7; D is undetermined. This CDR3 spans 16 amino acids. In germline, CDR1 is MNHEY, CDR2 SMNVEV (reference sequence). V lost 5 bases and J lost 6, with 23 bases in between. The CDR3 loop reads CASSQEVVSHSSEQYF. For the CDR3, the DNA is TGTGCCAGCAGTCAAGAAGTAGTTTCGCACTCAAGCGAGCAGTACTTC.

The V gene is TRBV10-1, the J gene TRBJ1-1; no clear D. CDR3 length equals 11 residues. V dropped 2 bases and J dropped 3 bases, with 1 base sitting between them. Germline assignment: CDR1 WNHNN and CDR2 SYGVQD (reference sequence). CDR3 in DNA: TGCGCCAGCAGTGAGGACACTGAAGCTTTCTTT. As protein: CASSEDTEAFF.

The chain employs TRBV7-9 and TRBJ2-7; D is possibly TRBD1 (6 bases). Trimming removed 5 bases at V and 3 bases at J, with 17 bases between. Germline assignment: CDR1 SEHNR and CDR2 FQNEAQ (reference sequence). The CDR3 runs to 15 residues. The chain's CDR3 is CASSPRQVSNYEQYF. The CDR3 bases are TGTGCCAGCAGCCCCAGACAGGTTTCAAACTACGAGCAGTACTTC.

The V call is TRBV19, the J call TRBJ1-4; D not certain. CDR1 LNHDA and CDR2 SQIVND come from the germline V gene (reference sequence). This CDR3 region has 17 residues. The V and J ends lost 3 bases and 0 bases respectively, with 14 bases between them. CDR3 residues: CASSIVRAISTNEKLFF. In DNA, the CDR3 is TGTGCCAGTAGTATCGTTCGGGCTATTTCAACTAATGAAAAACTGTTTTTT.

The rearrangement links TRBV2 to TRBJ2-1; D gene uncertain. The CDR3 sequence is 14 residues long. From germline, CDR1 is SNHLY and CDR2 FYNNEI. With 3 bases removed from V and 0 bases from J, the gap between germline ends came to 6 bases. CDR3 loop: CASSEDGSYNEQFF. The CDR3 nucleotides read TGTGCCAGCAGTGAGGACGGCTCCTACAATGAGCAGTTCTTC.

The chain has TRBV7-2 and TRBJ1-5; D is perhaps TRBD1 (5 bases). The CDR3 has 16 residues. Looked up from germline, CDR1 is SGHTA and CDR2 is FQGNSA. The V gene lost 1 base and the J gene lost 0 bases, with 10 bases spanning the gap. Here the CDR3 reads CASSLVTGNSNQPQHF. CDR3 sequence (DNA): TGTGCCAGCAGCTTAGTAACAGGCAATAGCAATCAGCCCCAGCATTTT.